What follows are 7 T cell receptor beta chains derived from one specimen sequenced in a study of CD8 T cells in ankylosing spondylitis. MiXCR, run by TCRdb on the 5' RACE reads, gives a single entry per CDR3 protein. Here the sample spans fewer than 350,000 distinct CDR3 sequences, 11% being singletons. The sample was blood, either unsorted or a sorted T cell fraction (not recorded which). Receptors originate from a female donor with ankylosing spondylitis or in good health (not recorded which).

This clonotype was picked up a small number of times. V and J are TRBV20-1 and TRBJ2-1; D is possibly TRBD2 (8 bases). The CDR3 is made up of 21 amino acids. Trimming removed 6 bases at V and 9 bases at J, with 42 bases between. Germline CDR1 reads DFQATT; CDR2 reads SNEGSKA (reference sequence). The CDR3: CSAMQGVARTSRRDLRGEQFF. CDR3 nucleotides: TGCAGTGCCATGCAGGGGGTTGCCCGGACTAGCCGTCGCGATCTGAGGGGTGAGCAGTTCTTC.

This clonotype has ten or more counts. The J gene is TRBJ2-1, the V gene TRBV20-1, with 9 nucleotides matching TRBD2. V lost 0 bases and J lost 7; bases outside the gene matches: 7. The CDR3 covers 15 residues. Germline CDR1 is DFQATT and CDR2 is SNEGSKA (reference sequence). DNA for the CDR3: TGCAGTGCTAGAGATCCGCGGGGGGGCTTAAATGAGCAGTTCTTC. It yields the protein CSARDPRGGLNEQFF.

This clonotype was counted a few times. The chain joins TRBV7-9 to TRBJ2-2; 8 bases align to TRBD1. V dropped 4 bases and J dropped 3; count of bases not matched to a gene: 7. The CDR3 totals 16 residues. CDR1 is SEHNR and CDR2 is FQNEAQ in the germline V gene (reference sequence). CDR3 in DNA: TGTGCCAGCAGCTCGGCCCAGGGGGCGGACACCGGGGAGCTGTTTTTT. Its protein is CASSSAQGADTGELFF.

Comments on this clonotype: This may arise from a read error, as a much more abundant clone is one base away. V is TRBV7-9 and J is TRBJ2-7; D perhaps matches TRBD2 (5 bases). The CDR3 extends over 15 amino acids. Germline V CDR1 and CDR2: SEHNR, FQNEAQ (reference sequence). Trimming shortened V by 0 bases and J by 5 bases, and 14 bases separated the two germline ends. The CDR3 here is CASSLATGRSHEQYF. CDR3 nucleotide sequence: TGTGCCAGCAGCTTAGCGACTGGGAGATCCCACGAGCAGTACTTC.

This clonotype was found many times. CDR3 protein: CASSPDRVNTEAFF. The CDR3 bases are TGTGCCAGCAGCCCCGACCGAGTGAACACTGAAGCTTTCTTT. The chain uses TRBV7-2 and TRBJ1-1; unclear D gene. The germline V gene has CDR1 SGHTA and CDR2 FQGNSA. This CDR3 comprises 14 residues. V lost 5 bases, J lost 0 bases, and 10 bases lay in between. The full variable domain, rest sourced from reference TRBV7-2 and TRBJ1-1, is GAGVSQSPSNKVTEKGKDVELRCDPISGHTALYWYRQSLGQGLEFLIYFQGNSAPDKSGLPSDRFSAERTGGSVSTLTIQRTQQEDSAVYLCASSPDRVNTEAFFGQGTRLTVV.

This clonotype has at least ten counts. V gene TRBV7-2 combines with J gene TRBJ2-4; D remains ambiguous. Germline V gene sequence: CDR1 SGHTA, CDR2 FQGNSA. The V and J ends lost 5 bases and 0 bases respectively, with 14 bases between them. The CDR3 is 16 residues long. CDR3 sequence (DNA): TGTGCCAGCAGCCCCCAATCGGTAGTAGCCAAAAACATTCAGTACTTC. Its protein is CASSPQSVVAKNIQYF.

There are a few counts of this clonotype. The chain carries TRBV3-1 and TRBJ2-5; perhaps D is TRBD1 or TRBD2 (6 bases each). Trimming left V 2 bases short and J 5 bases short, with 18 bases between. This CDR3 spans 16 amino acids. In germline, CDR1 is LGHDT, CDR2 YNNKEL (reference sequence). CDR3: CASSQLLGGGRETQYF. DNA for the CDR3: TGTGCCAGCAGCCAACTACTAGGAGGGGGGCGTGAGACCCAGTACTTC.